This T cell receptor beta chain was recorded in a study of cytomegalovirus exposure and HLA in healthy donors. Study details: Researchers found that less than 90% of 398 genotyped donors fell within the Caucasian-associated ancestry cluster. General study results and limits: It was assumed in the presence/absence analyses that sequencing depth was roughly uniform across donors. TCR beta sequences reportedly predicted most subjects' HLA-A and HLA-B alleles accurately.

As regards this clone: The antigen is not known.

The PCR was carried out with 60 Vbeta primers and 13 Jbeta primers. The protocol was immunoSEQ multiplex PCR, while the TCRdb copy is restricted to in-frame clones and leaves out a portion. This sample has around 160,000 clones; roughly four fifths occur once, and the top ten carry 4.1%. Sequenced material: PBMCs. This sequence was found in a man aged 50 to 59 in good health and CMV-seropositive.

CDR3 DNA sequence: TGCGCCAGCAGCTTTTCGGGTATCCAAGAGACCCAGTACTTC. Amino acid sequence: CASSFSGIQETQYF. The genes are TRBV5-1 and TRBJ2-5; D is uncertain. Germline CDR1 SGHRS, CDR2 YFSETQ. The germline V and J ends were trimmed by 2 bases and 1 base, with 9 bases remaining between them. There are 14 residues in the CDR3.